These T cell receptor beta chains were read from a single sample in a study of blood T cell repertoires in COVID-19. Assay: immunoSEQ multiplex PCR; the TCRdb copy retains only in-frame clones and omits some. The profile shows about 200,000 clones, over 70% of them singletons. Sequencing was done on a sample of peripheral blood. Source of these receptors: a woman aged 70-85 years with acute or convalescent COVID-19. Each CDR3 is given with its conserved first and last residue. D genes are given only for firm matches. Clone size, where shown, is once, few, many, or a class for clones that have expanded.

>.|TRBJ2-5|.|TRBV28
TGTGCCAGCAGTTTAGATAAGGGGCCGGAGACCCAGTACTTC
CASSLDKGPETQYF
>.|TRBJ1-5|.|TRBV2
TGTGCCAGCAGTGAGCGTCCGGGACAGCCCCAGCATTTT
CASSERPGQPQHF
>.|TRBJ1-6|many|TRBV7-2
TGTGCCAGCAGCTTAAGGCGGGGTATTAGCTATAATTCACCCCTCCACTTT
CASSLRRGISYNSPLHF
>TRBD2|TRBJ2-1|.|TRBV11-3
TGTGCCAGCAGCGTAGGGGCGGGAGAAGACGATGAGCAGTTCTTC
CASSVGAGEDDEQFF
>.|TRBJ2-1|.|TRBV30
TGTGCCCTAAGAACAGGGATTGAGCAGTTCTTC
CALRTGIEQFF
>TRBD1|TRBJ1-2|.|TRBV6-6
TGTGCCAGCAGTCGGGGACAGGGTGGTGGCTACACCTTC
CASSRGQGGGYTF
>.|TRBJ1-5|.|TRBV21-1
TGTGCCAGCAGCAAAGGGTACCCAACCGGGACAGGGAATCAGCCCCAGCATTTT
CASSKGYPTGTGNQPQHF
>.|TRBJ1-6|.|TRBV4-1
TGCGCCAGCAGCCAAGATCGGGGTTACTCCTATAATTCACCCCTCCACTTT
CASSQDRGYSYNSPLHF
>TRBD2|TRBJ2-7|.|TRBV15
TGTGCCACCAGCAGAGTGGGTAATAGCGGGAGATATGAGCAGTACTTC
CATSRVGNSGRYEQYF
>TRBD2|TRBJ2-1|.|TRBV2
TGTGCCAGCAGTGGGACCGGGGGGGAGCAGTTCTTC
CASSGTGGEQFF
>TRBD2|TRBJ2-2|.|TRBV6-6
TGTGCCAGCAGTTACTCGAGAGCGGGAGAAATCGGGGAGCTGTTTTTT
CASSYSRAGEIGELFF
>TRBD1|TRBJ2-7|.|TRBV28
TGTGCCAGCAGCCCAACCCGGGACAGGGCCTACGAGCAGTACTTC
CASSPTRDRAYEQYF
>TRBD1|TRBJ1-1|once|TRBV5-6
TGTGCCAGCAGCTTGCGAGGGACAGGGGGCAGGACTGAAGCTTTCTTT
CASSLRGTGGRTEAFF
>.|TRBJ1-5|once|TRBV27
TGTGCCAGCAGTTTACCGGGGGACAATCAGCCCCAGCATTTT
CASSLPGDNQPQHF
>.|TRBJ2-5|.|TRBV7-7
TGTGCTAGCAGCTTCCGACTAGTCCCCCAAGAGACCCAGTACTTC
CASSFRLVPQETQYF
>TRBD2|TRBJ2-3|.|TRBV6-1
TGTGCCAGCAGTGCCCGGACTAGCACTGGCACAGATACGCAGTATTTT
CASSARTSTGTDTQYF
>.|TRBJ1-2|.|TRBV19
TGTGCCAGTAGGAACCAGGGGTCTAACTATGGCTACACCTTC
CASRNQGSNYGYTF
>.|TRBJ1-5|.|TRBV5-5
TGTGCCAGCAGCTTGCTTACGTTGGGGGCTGGTCAGCCCCAGCATTTT
CASSLLTLGAGQPQHF
>.|TRBJ1-5|.|TRBV28
TGTGCCAGCAGCCTGGGGGGAGTGGGCGTCAATCAGCCCCAGCATTTT
CASSLGGVGVNQPQHF
>.|TRBJ1-2|.|TRBV19
TGTGCCAGTAGTATAAAGACAGGAGGTGGCGGCTACACCTTC
CASSIKTGGGGYTF
>.|TRBJ2-5|.|TRBV19
TGTGCCAGTACGGGGGAACAAGAGACCCAGTACTTC
CASTGEQETQYF
>TRBD1|TRBJ1-1|.|TRBV27
TGTGCCAGCAGTCCCCGGGACAGGGGATATTCAGCTTTCTTT
CASSPRDRGYSAFF
>.|TRBJ1-5|once|TRBV28
TGTGCCAGCAGTTCTACCCAGGGACTTCGCAATCAGCCCCAGCATTTT
CASSSTQGLRNQPQHF
>TRBD1|TRBJ2-2|.|TRBV24-1
TGTGCCACCAGTGATCCGGGACAGGGGGACACCGGGGAGCTGTTTTTT
CATSDPGQGDTGELFF
>TRBD1|TRBJ2-7|.|TRBV30
TGTGCCTGGAGCCGGCCGGGACAGGGGGGATCCTACGAGCAGTACTTC
CAWSRPGQGGSYEQYF
>TRBD1|TRBJ1-2|.|TRBV30
TGTGCCTGGAGCACGGGACAGTCCGAAACGGGTGGCTACACCTTC
CAWSTGQSETGGYTF
>.|TRBJ2-2|.|TRBV6-5
TGTGCCACCCCGGGTGAGGCCGGGGAGCTGTTTTTT
CATPGEAGELFF
>TRBD2|TRBJ2-7|.|TRBV2
TGTGCCAGCAGTGAAGCGCTTCAAGGACTAGCGGGAGGGGGATCCTACGAGCAGTACTTC
CASSEALQGLAGGGSYEQYF